The rows below give T cell receptor beta chains drawn from one sample of a study of T-cell memory formation after mild COVID-19. TCRdb recomputed calls from the 5' RACE reads with MiXCR, one row per CDR3 protein. The table includes 120,000 to 150,000 distinct CDR3 sequences, more than 13% detected once. The sequenced sample consisted of PBMCs or a T cell subset sorted from them (not recorded which). These receptors were taken from an adult woman who had mild COVID-19 (a few samples of this study predate the infection). Cell type and time point are not known. The CDR3 runs from the conserved cysteine through the conserved F or W. Each record gives: clone size, J gene, D gene, V gene, CDR3 DNA, CDR3 protein. The D gene is left open where the match is weak. Expanded clones get a size class; other rows say once, few or many, or leave the size out.

. TRBJ2-1 . TRBV6-5 TGTGCCAGCGGCCCTATGGGGGAGGCCGGCGGGGATGAGCAGTTCTTC CASGPMGEAGGDEQFF
few TRBJ1-1 . TRBV5-5 TGTGCCAGCAGCTTCGCCAGGAACACTGAAGCTTTCTTT CASSFARNTEAFF
few TRBJ2-1 . TRBV24-1 TGTGCCACCAGTGATTTCCCCCTGGGCAATGAGCAGTTCTTC CATSDFPLGNEQFF
. TRBJ1-2 . TRBV20-1 TGCAGTGCTAGCCCAGGGGAAAGTCTCTATGGCTACACCTTC CSASPGESLYGYTF
. TRBJ2-1 . TRBV4-3 TGCGCCAGCAGCCCGTACCGGGACAATGAGCAGTTCTTC CASSPYRDNEQFF
. TRBJ1-2 . TRBV5-6 TGTGCCAGCAGCTTGACGAAGGTCAGGGAGTCCCCCTATGGCTACACCTTC CASSLTKVRESPYGYTF
. TRBJ2-3 . TRBV3-1 TGTGCCAGCAGCCAATTCTCTGCTAGCACAGATACGCAGTATTTT CASSQFSASTDTQYF
few TRBJ1-1 TRBD1 TRBV19 TGTGCCAGTAGTTCCGGGACAGGGGGCGGTGAAGCTTTCTTT CASSSGTGGGEAFF
. TRBJ2-1 . TRBV27 TGTGCCAGCAGTTCACCGGGACGGAACAATGAGCAGTTCTTC CASSSPGRNNEQFF
. TRBJ2-7 TRBD2 TRBV27 TGTGCCAGCAGAACACTCGGGGGGGGAACTTACGAGCAGTACTTC CASRTLGGGTYEQYF
many TRBJ2-5 TRBD2 TRBV12-3/TRBV12-4 TGTGCCAGCAGTGGCCCTAGCGGGGCGACTCAAGAGACCCAGTACTTC CASSGPSGATQETQYF
. TRBJ1-1 . TRBV20-1 TGCAGTGCTAGAGATCCGGGGGCGGTCACTGAAGCTTTCTTT CSARDPGAVTEAFF
few TRBJ2-7 . TRBV21-1 TGTGCCAGCAGCACGAAAGCGCTAGGACTAGTGATCTACGAGCAGTACTTC CASSTKALGLVIYEQYF
. TRBJ2-7 TRBD2 TRBV19 TGTGCCAGTAGTATAACCACCACTAGCGCCCCTTCGTACGAGCAGTACTTC CASSITTTSAPSYEQYF
. TRBJ1-5 TRBD1 TRBV6-5 TGTGCCAGCAGAATAGGACAGGGAGGGGGTCAGCCCCAGCATTTT CASRIGQGGGQPQHF
few TRBJ2-7 TRBD2 TRBV7-9 TGTGCCAGCGGACTAGCGGGTTACGAGCAGTACTTC CASGLAGYEQYF
few TRBJ2-5 . TRBV12-3/TRBV12-4 TGTGCCAGCAGTTTATTAGGGACCCAAGAGACCCAGTACTTC CASSLLGTQETQYF
. TRBJ1-2 TRBD1 TRBV12-3/TRBV12-4 TGTGCCAGCAGTTATGGGGACAGGGTAGGTGTTGGCTACACCTTC CASSYGDRVGVGYTF
few TRBJ2-3 TRBD1 TRBV9 TGTGCCAGCAGCGCCCGGACAGGGGGATACACAGATACGCAGTATTTT CASSARTGGYTDTQYF
few TRBJ1-5 . TRBV6-7 TGTGCCAGCTGGCGGGGGAGGGATCAGCCCCAGCATTTT CASWRGRDQPQHF
. TRBJ2-1 TRBD2 TRBV7-6 TGTGCCAGCAGCTTAACTAGCGGGATTTTCGATGAGCAGTTCTTC CASSLTSGIFDEQFF
few TRBJ2-7 . TRBV7-9 TGTGCCAGCAGCCCGACGGTAACGAGCTCCTACGAGCAGTACTTC CASSPTVTSSYEQYF
few TRBJ1-1 TRBD1 TRBV19 TGTGCCAGTAGAATCACGACAGGGGAGGACACTGAAGCTTTCTTT CASRITTGEDTEAFF
. TRBJ1-1 TRBD1 TRBV30 TGTGCCTGGAGTCTAGCCGGGACAGGCTGGATGAACACTGAAGCTTTCTTT CAWSLAGTGWMNTEAFF
. TRBJ2-1 TRBD2 TRBV4-1 TGCGCCAGCAGCCGAGGTAGCGGGTACAATGAGCAGTTCTTC CASSRGSGYNEQFF
. TRBJ2-1 . TRBV7-9 TGTGCCACCTCGTACGTACATAATGAGCAGTTCTTC CATSYVHNEQFF
. TRBJ2-1 . TRBV19 TGTGCCAGTAGCCACTACGATGATGAGCAGTTCTTC CASSHYDDEQFF
. TRBJ2-7 TRBD2 TRBV7-2 TGTGCCAGCAGCTTAGGGACTAGCTCAACCTACGAGCAGTACTTC CASSLGTSSTYEQYF
once TRBJ2-1 TRBD1 TRBV27 TGTGCCAGCAGCCCCGGACAGGGGGCGTACAATGAGCAGTTCTTC CASSPGQGAYNEQFF
. TRBJ1-1 . TRBV10-3 TGTGCCATCAGTGAGCCCCTGGAGGGGCAGTACACTGAAGCTTTCTTT CAISEPLEGQYTEAFF
. TRBJ2-2 . TRBV5-6 TGTGCCAGCAGCTTGGGAGCGATGGAGCTGTTTTTT CASSLGAMELFF
. TRBJ1-1 . TRBV27 TGTGCCAGCAGTTTCGGGGCCGTTGGGACAGAAGCTTTCTTT CASSFGAVGTEAFF
. TRBJ2-1 TRBD2 TRBV19 TGTGCCAGTAGTCTAGGACTAGCGGGAGTTTGGAATGAGCAGTTCTTC CASSLGLAGVWNEQFF
many TRBJ2-7 TRBD1 TRBV9 TGTGCCAGCAGCGCGGGACAGGCGGCCTACGAGCAGTACTTC CASSAGQAAYEQYF
few TRBJ2-1 TRBD2 TRBV3-1 TGTGCCAGCAGTCCCGGGACTAGGAAATTGTCGGTAGTCTACAATGAGCAGTTCTTC CASSPGTRKLSVVYNEQFF